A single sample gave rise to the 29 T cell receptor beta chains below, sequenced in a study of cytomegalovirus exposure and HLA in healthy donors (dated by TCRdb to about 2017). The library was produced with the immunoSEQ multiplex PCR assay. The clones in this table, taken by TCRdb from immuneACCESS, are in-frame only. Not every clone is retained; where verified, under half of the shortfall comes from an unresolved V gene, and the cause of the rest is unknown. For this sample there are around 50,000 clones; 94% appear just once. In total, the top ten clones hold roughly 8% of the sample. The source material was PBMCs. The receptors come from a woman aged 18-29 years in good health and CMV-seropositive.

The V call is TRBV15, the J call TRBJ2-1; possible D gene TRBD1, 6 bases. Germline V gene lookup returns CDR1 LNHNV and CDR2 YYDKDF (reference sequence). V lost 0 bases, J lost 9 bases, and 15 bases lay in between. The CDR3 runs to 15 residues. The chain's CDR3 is CATSREGHSESEQFF. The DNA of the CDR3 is TGTGCCACCAGCAGAGAGGGACATAGCGAGAGTGAGCAGTTCTTC.

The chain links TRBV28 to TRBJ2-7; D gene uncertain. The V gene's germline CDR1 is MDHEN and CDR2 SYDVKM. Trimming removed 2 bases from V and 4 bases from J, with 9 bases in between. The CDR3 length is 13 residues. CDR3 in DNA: TGTGCCAGCAGTTTAGACCTAGGTTACGAGCAGTACTTC. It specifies CASSLDLGYEQYF.

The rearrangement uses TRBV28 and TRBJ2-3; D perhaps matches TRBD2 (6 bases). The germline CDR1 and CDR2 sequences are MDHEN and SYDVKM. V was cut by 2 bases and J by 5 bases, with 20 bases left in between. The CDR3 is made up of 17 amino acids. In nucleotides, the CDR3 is TGTGCCAGCAGTTTACTGTTACTAGCCCCCGGTGAAGATACGCAGTATTTT. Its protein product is CASSLLLLAPGEDTQYF.

CDR3 sequence: CASSPRQGSNYGYTF. DNA of the CDR3: TGTGCCAGCAGCCCCCGACAGGGAAGTAACTATGGCTACACCTTC. This chain connects TRBV7-2 to TRBJ1-2; 7 nucleotides align to TRBD1. The germline V gene has CDR1 SGHTA and CDR2 FQGNSA. This CDR3 contains 15 residues. The ends lost 5 bases at V and 1 base at J; junction bases unmatched: 7.

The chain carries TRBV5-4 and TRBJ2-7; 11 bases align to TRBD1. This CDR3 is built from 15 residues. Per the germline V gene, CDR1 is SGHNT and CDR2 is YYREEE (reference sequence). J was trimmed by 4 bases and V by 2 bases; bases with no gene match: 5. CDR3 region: CASSFPGQGEYEQYF. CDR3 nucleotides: TGTGCCAGCAGCTTCCCGGGACAGGGGGAATACGAGCAGTACTTC.

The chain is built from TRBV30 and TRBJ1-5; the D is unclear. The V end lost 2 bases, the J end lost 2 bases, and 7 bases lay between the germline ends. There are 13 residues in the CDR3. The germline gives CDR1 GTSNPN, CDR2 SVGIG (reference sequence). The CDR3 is CAWSSRGNQPQHF. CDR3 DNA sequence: TGTGCCTGGAGTTCACGGGGCAATCAGCCCCAGCATTTT.

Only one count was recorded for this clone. The CDR3 nucleotides read TGTGCCAGCAGTCCCCGGGACAGGGGGGGCAACGAGCAGTACTTC. This sequence encodes CASSPRDRGGNEQYF. V and J are TRBV6-5 and TRBJ2-7, with 11 bases aligning to TRBD1. Germline values: CDR1 MNHEY, CDR2 SVGAGI. V was clipped by 5 bases and J by 5 bases; unmatched bases: 8. The CDR3 is 15 amino acids.

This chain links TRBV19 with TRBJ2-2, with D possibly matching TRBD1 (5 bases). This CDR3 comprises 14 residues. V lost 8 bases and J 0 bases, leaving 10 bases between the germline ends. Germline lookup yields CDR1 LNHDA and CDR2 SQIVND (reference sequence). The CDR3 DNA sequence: TGTGCCAGTCGAGACAGTACGAACACCGGGGAGCTGTTTTTT. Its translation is CASRDSTNTGELFF.

CDR3 nucleotide sequence: TGTGCCAGCAGTTTTTGGGGACAGGGCCTCTCTGGGGCCAACGTCCTGACTTTC. Amino acid sequence: CASSFWGQGLSGANVLTF. This sequence joins TRBV28 and TRBJ2-6; the match to TRBD1 covers 9 bases. Germline V gene lookup returns CDR1 MDHEN and CDR2 SYDVKM. V was pared by 3 bases and J by 0 bases, with 6 bases of the junction left unmatched. CDR3 size: 18 residues.

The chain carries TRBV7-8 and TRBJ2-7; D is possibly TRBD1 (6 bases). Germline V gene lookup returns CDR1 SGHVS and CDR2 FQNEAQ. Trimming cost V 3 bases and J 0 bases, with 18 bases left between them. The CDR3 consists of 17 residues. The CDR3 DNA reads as TGTGCCAGCAGCTTGGCTGGACAGTCAGTGGCCTCCTACGAGCAGTACTTC. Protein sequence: CASSLAGQSVASYEQYF.

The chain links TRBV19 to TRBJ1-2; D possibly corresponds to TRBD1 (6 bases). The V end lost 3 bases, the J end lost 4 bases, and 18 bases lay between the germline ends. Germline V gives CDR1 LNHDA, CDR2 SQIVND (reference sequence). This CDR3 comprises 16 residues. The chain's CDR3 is CASSILTASGVYGYTF. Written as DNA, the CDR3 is TGTGCCAGTAGTATTCTTACCGCATCAGGGGTCTATGGCTACACCTTC.

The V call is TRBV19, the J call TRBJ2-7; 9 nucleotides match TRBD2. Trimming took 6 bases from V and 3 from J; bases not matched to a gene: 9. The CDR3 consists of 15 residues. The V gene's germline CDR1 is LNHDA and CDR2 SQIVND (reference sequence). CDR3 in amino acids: CASSDQGSGSYEQYF. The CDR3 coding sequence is TGTGCCAGTAGCGACCAAGGTAGCGGGAGCTACGAGCAGTACTTC. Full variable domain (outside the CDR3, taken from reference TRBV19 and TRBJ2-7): DGGITQSPKYLFRKEGQNVTLSCEQNLNHDAMYWYRQDPGQGLRLIYYSQIVNDFQKGDIAEGYSVSREKKESFPLTVTSAQKNPTAFYLCASSDQGSGSYEQYFGPGTRLTVT.

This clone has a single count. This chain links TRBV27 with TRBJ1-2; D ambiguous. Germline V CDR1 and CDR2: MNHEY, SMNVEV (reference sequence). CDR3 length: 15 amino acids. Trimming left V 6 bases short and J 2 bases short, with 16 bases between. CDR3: CASSPLPGFNYGYTF. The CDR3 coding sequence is TGTGCCAGCAGCCCTTTACCGGGTTTCAACTATGGCTACACCTTC.

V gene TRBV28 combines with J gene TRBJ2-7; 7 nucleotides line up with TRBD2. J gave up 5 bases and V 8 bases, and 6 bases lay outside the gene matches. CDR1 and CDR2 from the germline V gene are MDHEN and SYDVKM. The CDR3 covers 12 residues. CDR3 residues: CASGWLADEQYF. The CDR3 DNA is TGTGCCAGCGGTTGGCTAGCGGACGAGCAGTACTTC.

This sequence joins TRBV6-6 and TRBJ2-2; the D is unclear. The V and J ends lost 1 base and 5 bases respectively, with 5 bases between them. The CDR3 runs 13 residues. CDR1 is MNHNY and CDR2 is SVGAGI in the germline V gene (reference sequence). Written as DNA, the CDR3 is TGTGCCAGCAGTTACTTGCTAACCGGGGAGCTGTTTTTT. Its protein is CASSYLLTGELFF.

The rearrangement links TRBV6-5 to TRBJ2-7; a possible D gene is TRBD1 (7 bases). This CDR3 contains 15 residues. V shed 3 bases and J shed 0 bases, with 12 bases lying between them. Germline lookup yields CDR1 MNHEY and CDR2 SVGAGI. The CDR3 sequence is CASSYTGDSSYEQYF. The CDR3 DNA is TGTGCCAGCAGTTATACGGGGGACAGCTCCTACGAGCAGTACTTC.

The CDR3 loop is CASSTSGGPYEQYF. The CDR3 nucleotides are TGTGCCAGCAGTACTAGCGGGGGACCCTACGAGCAGTACTTC. V gene TRBV2 combines with J gene TRBJ2-7, with TRBD2 matching over 11 bases. The germline V gene encodes CDR1 SNHLY and CDR2 FYNNEI. V gave up 5 bases and J gave up 2 bases; unmatched junction bases: 2. This CDR3 region has 14 residues.

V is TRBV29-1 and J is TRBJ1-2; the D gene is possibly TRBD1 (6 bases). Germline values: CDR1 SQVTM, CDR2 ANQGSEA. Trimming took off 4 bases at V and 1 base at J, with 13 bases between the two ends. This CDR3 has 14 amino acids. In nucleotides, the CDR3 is TGCAGCGTTGTCTCACCCAGGGGTAACTATGGCTACACCTTC. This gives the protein CSVVSPRGNYGYTF. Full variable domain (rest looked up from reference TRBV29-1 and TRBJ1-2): SAVISQKPSRDICQRGTSLTIQCQVDSQVTMMFWYRQQPGQSLTLIATANQGSEATYESGFVIDKFPISRPNLTFSTLTVSNMSPEDSSIYLCSVVSPRGNYGYTFGSGTRLTVV.

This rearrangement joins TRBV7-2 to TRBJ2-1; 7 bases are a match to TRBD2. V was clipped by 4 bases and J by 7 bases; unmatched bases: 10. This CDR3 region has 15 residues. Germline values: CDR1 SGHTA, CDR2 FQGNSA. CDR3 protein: CASSWKSGIGNEQFF. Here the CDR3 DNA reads TGTGCCAGCAGCTGGAAGAGCGGGATCGGTAATGAGCAGTTCTTC.

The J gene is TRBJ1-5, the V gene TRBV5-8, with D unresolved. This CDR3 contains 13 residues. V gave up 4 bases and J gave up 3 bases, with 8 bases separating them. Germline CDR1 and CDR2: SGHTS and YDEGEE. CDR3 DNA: TGTGCCAGCAGCCTACCCCCCAATCAGCCCCAGCATTTT. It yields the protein CASSLPPNQPQHF.

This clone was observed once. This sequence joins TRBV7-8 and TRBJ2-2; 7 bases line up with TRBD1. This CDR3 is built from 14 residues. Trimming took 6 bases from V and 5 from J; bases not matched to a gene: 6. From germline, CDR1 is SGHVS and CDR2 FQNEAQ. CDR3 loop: CASRTGIQTGELFF. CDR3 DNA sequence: TGTGCCAGCAGGACAGGGATCCAGACCGGGGAGCTGTTTTTT. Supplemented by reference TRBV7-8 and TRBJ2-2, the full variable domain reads GAGVSQSPRYKVAKRGQDVALRCDPISGHVSLFWYQQALGQGPEFLTYFQNEAQLDKSGLPSDRFFAERPEGSVSTLKIQRTQQEDSAVYLCASRTGIQTGELFFGEGSRLTVL.

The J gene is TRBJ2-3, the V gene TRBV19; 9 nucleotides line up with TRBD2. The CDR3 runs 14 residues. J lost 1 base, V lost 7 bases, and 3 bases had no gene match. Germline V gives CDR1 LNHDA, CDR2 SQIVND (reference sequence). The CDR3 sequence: CASNKREGTDTQYF. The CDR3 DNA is TGTGCCAGTAACAAGCGGGAGGGCACAGATACGCAGTATTTT. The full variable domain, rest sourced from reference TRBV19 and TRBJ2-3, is DGGITQSPKYLFRKEGQNVTLSCEQNLNHDAMYWYRQDPGQGLRLIYYSQIVNDFQKGDIAEGYSVSREKKESFPLTVTSAQKNPTAFYLCASNKREGTDTQYFGPGTRLTVL.

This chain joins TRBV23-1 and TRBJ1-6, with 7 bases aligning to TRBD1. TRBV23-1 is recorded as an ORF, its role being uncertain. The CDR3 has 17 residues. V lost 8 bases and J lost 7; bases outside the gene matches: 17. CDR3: CASGSGTDTYANSPLHF. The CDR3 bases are TGCGCCAGCGGATCCGGGACAGATACGTACGCCAATTCACCCCTCCACTTT.

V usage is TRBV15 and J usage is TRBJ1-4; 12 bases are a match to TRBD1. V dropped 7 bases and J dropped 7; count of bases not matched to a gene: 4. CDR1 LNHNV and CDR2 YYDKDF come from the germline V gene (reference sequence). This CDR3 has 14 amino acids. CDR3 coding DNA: TGTGCCACCAAAAGGGACAGGGGGCGTGAAAAACTGTTTTTT. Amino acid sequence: CATKRDRGREKLFF.

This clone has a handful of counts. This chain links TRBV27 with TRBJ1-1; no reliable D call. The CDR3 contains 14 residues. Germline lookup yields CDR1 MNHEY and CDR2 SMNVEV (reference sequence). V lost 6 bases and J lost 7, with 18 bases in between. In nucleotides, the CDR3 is TGTGCCAGCAGATCTTCGGGTCCTAAGATTGAAGCTTTCTTT. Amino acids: CASRSSGPKIEAFF.

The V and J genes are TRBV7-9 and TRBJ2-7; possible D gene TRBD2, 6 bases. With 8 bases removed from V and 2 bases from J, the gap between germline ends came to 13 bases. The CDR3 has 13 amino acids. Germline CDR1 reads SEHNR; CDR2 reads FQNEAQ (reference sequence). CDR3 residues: CASRPGEAYEQYF. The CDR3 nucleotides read TGTGCCAGCCGACCGGGGGAAGCCTACGAGCAGTACTTC.

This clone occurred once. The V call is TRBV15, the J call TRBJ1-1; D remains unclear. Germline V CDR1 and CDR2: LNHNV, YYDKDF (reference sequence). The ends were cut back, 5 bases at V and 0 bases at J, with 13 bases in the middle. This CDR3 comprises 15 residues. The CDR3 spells CATSGQRNMNTEAFF. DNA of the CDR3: TGTGCCACCAGCGGTCAGCGAAACATGAACACTGAAGCTTTCTTT.

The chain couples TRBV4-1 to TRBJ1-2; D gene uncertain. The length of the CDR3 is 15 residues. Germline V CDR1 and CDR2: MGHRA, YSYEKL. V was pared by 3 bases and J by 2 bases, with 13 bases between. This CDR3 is CASSHDEHLNYGYTF. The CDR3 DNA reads TGCGCCAGCAGCCATGATGAGCATTTGAACTATGGCTACACCTTC.

CDR3 region: CSVARDSNQPQHF. The CDR3 nucleotides are TGCAGCGTTGCGAGGGATAGCAATCAGCCCCAGCATTTT. This sequence joins TRBV29-1 and TRBJ1-5; D is ambiguous. CDR3 length: 13 residues. V was clipped by 4 bases and J by 0 bases, with 7 bases between them. Germline-derived CDR1 and CDR2 are SQVTM and ANQGSEA.